A single sample gave rise to the 31 T cell receptor beta chains below, sequenced in a study of control samples from healthy donors and cancer patients. Only in-frame clones appear in the TCRdb table, and some are missing; sequencing was by immunoSEQ multiplex PCR. Of over 150,000 clones listed, approximately 94% are singletons. The sample consisted of blood. These receptor sequences come from a woman aged 18-29 years in good health.

The chain has TRBV9 and TRBJ1-4, with 11 nucleotides matching TRBD1. V shed 5 bases, J shed 3 bases, and the junction held 0 bases outside the gene matches. Germline V gene lookup returns CDR1 SGDLS and CDR2 YYNGEE. The CDR3 runs to 14 residues. CDR3 nucleotides: TGTGCCAGCAGGGGACAGGGGGCTAATGAAAAACTGTTTTTT. This translates into CASRGQGANEKLFF.

V and J are TRBV27 and TRBJ2-1, with 12 positions matching TRBD2. The CDR3 has 18 amino acids. The germline V gene encodes CDR1 MNHEY and CDR2 SMNVEV (reference sequence). V lost 7 bases to trimming and J lost 7 bases; unmatched junction nucleotides: 17. CDR3 loop: CASTRGPSGLAGQNEQFF. CDR3 DNA: TGTGCCAGCACTCGCGGGCCAAGCGGACTAGCGGGACAGAATGAGCAGTTCTTC.

The CDR3 DNA is TGTGCCGGTCCGCGGGGAGGCTCTGGGGCCAACGTCCTGACTTTC. The encoded protein is CAGPRGGSGANVLTF. The genes are TRBV2 and TRBJ2-6, with D maybe TRBD2 (6 bases). V gave up 11 bases and J gave up 0 bases, with 14 bases separating them. Per the germline V gene, CDR1 is SNHLY and CDR2 is FYNNEI. The CDR3 consists of 15 residues.

The J gene is TRBJ1-5, the V gene TRBV14; the match to TRBD1 covers 10 bases. Germline V gene sequence: CDR1 SGHDN, CDR2 FVKESK. The CDR3 is 20 amino acids. J was trimmed by 5 bases and V by 0 bases; bases with no gene match: 16. The CDR3 region has the DNA TGTGCCAGCAGCCAAGAGTACTCTCGGGACAGGGGCCCGCTAGATCAGCCCCAGCATTTT. Translation gives CASSQEYSRDRGPLDQPQHF.

The V gene is TRBV6-5, the J gene TRBJ2-3, with a possible D match to TRBD1 (6 bases). The CDR3 consists of 15 residues. The V gene's germline CDR1 is MNHEY and CDR2 SVGAGI. The ends were cut back, 6 bases at V and 0 bases at J, with 13 bases in the middle. CDR3 region: CASSAAGGSTDTQYF. CDR3 nucleotides: TGTGCCAGCAGCGCCGCTGGGGGCAGCACAGATACGCAGTATTTT.

The genes are TRBV11-2 and TRBJ1-4; possibly TRBD1 for D (5 bases). Germline V gene lookup returns CDR1 SGHAT and CDR2 FQNNGV. CDR3 size: 15 residues. V lost 1 base and J 8 bases, leaving 14 bases between the germline ends. The CDR3 spells CASSLGAGPSEKLFF. For the CDR3, the DNA is TGTGCCAGCAGCTTAGGAGCGGGGCCGAGCGAAAAACTGTTTTTT. The complete variable domain, with remaining parts taken from reference TRBV11-2 and TRBJ1-4, reads EAGVAQSPRYKIIEKRQSVAFWCNPISGHATLYWYQQILGQGPKLLIQFQNNGVVDDSQLPKDRFSAERLKGVDSTLKIQPAKLEDSAVYLCASSLGAGPSEKLFFGSGTQLSVL.

The gene calls are TRBV19 and TRBJ1-2, with D possibly matching TRBD1 (5 bases). Trimming pared 4 bases from V and 7 bases from J, leaving 13 bases between. Germline V CDR1 and CDR2: LNHDA, SQIVND (reference sequence). The CDR3 runs 13 residues. CDR3 nucleotide sequence: TGTGCCAGTAGTAACGGATGGGGGTTTGGCTACACCTTC. Translation gives CASSNGWGFGYTF.

The rearrangement uses TRBV3-1 (or the pseudogene TRBV3-2) and TRBJ1-3, with D perhaps TRBD1 (6 bases). Germline-derived CDR1 and CDR2 are LGHDT and YNNKEL (reference sequence). CDR3 length: 16 residues. V lost 4 bases to trimming and J lost 1 base, with 14 bases between them. Here the CDR3 DNA reads TGTGCCAGCAGCCTCACGACAGGATTGTCTGGAAACACCATATATTTT. Its translation: CASSLTTGLSGNTIYF.

In its sample, this clone was seen a few times. The V gene is TRBV11-3, the J gene TRBJ2-2; 7 positions match TRBD2. Germline V CDR1 and CDR2: SGHNT, YENEEA. The CDR3 length is 14 residues. Germline trimming cut 0 bases from V and 8 bases from J; bases unmatched to any gene: 3. The DNA for the CDR3 is TGTGCCAGCAGCTTAGAAGCGGGGTTAGGGGAGCTGTTTTTT. Translated, it gives CASSLEAGLGELFF.

The chain uses TRBV19 and TRBJ2-7, with 9 positions matching TRBD1. Looked up from germline, CDR1 is LNHDA and CDR2 is SQIVND (reference sequence). With 3 bases clipped from V and 4 bases from J, the junction kept 7 bases outside the gene matches. The CDR3 totals 15 residues. The chain's CDR3 is CASSMSGQGKYEQYF. For the CDR3, the DNA is TGTGCCAGTAGTATGTCGGGACAGGGAAAGTACGAGCAGTACTTC.

The chain links TRBV19 to TRBJ2-1; perhaps D is TRBD1 or TRBD2 (5 bases each). Germline-derived CDR1 and CDR2 are LNHDA and SQIVND (reference sequence). V was cut by 2 bases and J by 7 bases, with 15 bases left in between. The CDR3 is made up of 15 amino acids. CDR3 amino acids: CASSIRDANRNEQFF. In nucleotides, the CDR3 is TGTGCCAGTAGTATAAGGGACGCCAACCGAAATGAGCAGTTCTTC.

The table lists this clone with a count of one. V is TRBV4-3 and J is TRBJ1-5, with TRBD1 as a possible D gene (5 bases). Trimming took off 0 bases at V and 6 bases at J, with 18 bases between the two ends. The germline gives CDR1 LGHNA, CDR2 YSLEER. The CDR3 consists of 17 residues. CDR3 in amino acids: CASSQDLAREVTQPQHF. CDR3 bases: TGCGCCAGCAGCCAAGATCTTGCCAGGGAGGTGACTCAGCCCCAGCATTTT.

This clone was observed once. This chain links TRBV15 with TRBJ2-7; D may be TRBD2 (5 bases). Germline V gene sequence: CDR1 LNHNV, CDR2 YYDKDF (reference sequence). V lost 5 bases and J 3 bases, leaving 11 bases between the germline ends. This CDR3 comprises 13 residues. In DNA form, the CDR3 reads TGTGCCACCAGCGGCCCAAGCGGCTACGAGCAGTACTTC. This codes for CATSGPSGYEQYF.

The chain combines TRBV11-1 with TRBJ2-3; D unclear. The germline gives CDR1 SGHAT, CDR2 FQDESV (reference sequence). V lost 2 bases and J 0 bases, leaving 9 bases between the germline ends. CDR3 length equals 15 residues. CDR3 region: CASSLSRVSTDTQYF. The DNA for the CDR3 is TGTGCCAGCAGCTTATCCCGCGTGAGCACAGATACGCAGTATTTT.

The chain joins TRBV9 to TRBJ2-1; tentatively, D is TRBD1 or TRBD2 (6 bases each). Germline-derived CDR1 and CDR2 are SGDLS and YYNGEE. Trimming removed 0 bases from V and 7 bases from J, with 11 bases in between. The CDR3 runs 14 residues. The CDR3 loop is CASSVEGGSNEQFF. The CDR3 nucleotides read TGTGCCAGCAGCGTAGAGGGGGGAAGTAATGAGCAGTTCTTC.

The chain couples TRBV5-1 to TRBJ1-2, with 7 bases matching TRBD1. The CDR3 is 14 residues long. Germline V lookup: CDR1 SGHRS, CDR2 YFSETQ. With 7 bases clipped from V and 3 bases from J, the junction kept 9 bases outside the gene matches. CDR3: CASGPSGTDYGYTF. CDR3 DNA sequence: TGCGCCAGCGGCCCATCGGGGACAGACTATGGCTACACCTTC. Supplemented by reference TRBV5-1 and TRBJ1-2, the full variable domain reads KAGVTQTPRYLIKTRGQQVTLSCSPISGHRSVSWYQQTPGQGLQFLFEYFSETQRNKGNFPGRFSGRQFSNSRSEMNVSTLELGDSALYLCASGPSGTDYGYTFGSGTRLTVV.

The chain uses TRBV3-1 (or the pseudogene TRBV3-2) and TRBJ2-1; D perhaps matches TRBD1 (5 bases). The CDR3 extends over 13 amino acids. Germline-derived CDR1 and CDR2 are LGHDT and YNNKEL (reference sequence). V dropped 1 base and J dropped 15 bases, with 16 bases sitting between them. CDR3 nucleotides: TGTGCCAGCAGCCAAGCAGGACGGACAAGGCCGTTCTTC. Residues: CASSQAGRTRPFF.

This chain uses TRBV7-2 with TRBJ2-3, with 12 bases identical to TRBD2. The J segment lost 2 bases and the V segment lost 6 bases, leaving 6 bases of the junction unmatched. The CDR3 consists of 16 residues. Germline CDR1 is SGHTA and CDR2 is FQGNSA. CDR3 sequence: CASRSGTSGYTDTQYF. CDR3 nucleotides: TGTGCCAGCAGAAGCGGGACTAGCGGGTACACAGATACGCAGTATTTT. Full variable domain (rest looked up from reference TRBV7-2 and TRBJ2-3): GAGVSQSPSNKVTEKGKDVELRCDPISGHTALYWYRQSLGQGLEFLIYFQGNSAPDKSGLPSDRFSAERTGGSVSTLTIQRTQQEDSAVYLCASRSGTSGYTDTQYFGPGTRLTVL.

The chain has TRBV5-1 and TRBJ2-7; TRBD2 is a possible D gene (7 bases). Trimming cost V 0 bases and J 7 bases, with 8 bases left between them. Germline V CDR1 and CDR2: SGHRS, YFSETQ. The CDR3 totals 12 residues. The CDR3 protein is CASSLEGGEQYF. CDR3 nucleotide sequence: TGCGCCAGCAGCTTGGAGGGGGGGGAGCAGTACTTC.

This sequence joins TRBV4-1 and TRBJ2-2, with D tentatively TRBD2 (5 bases). This CDR3 spans 15 amino acids. Looked up from germline, CDR1 is MGHRA and CDR2 is YSYEKL. V was trimmed by 2 bases and J by 4 bases, leaving 11 bases between them. The chain's CDR3 is CASSQFPGFTGELFF. The CDR3 DNA reads as TGCGCCAGCAGCCAATTTCCGGGGTTCACCGGGGAGCTGTTTTTT.

CDR3 sequence (DNA): TGTGCCAGTGGACAGATTTCTCCCTACGAGCAGTACTTC. Translated, it gives CASGQISPYEQYF. The rearrangement uses TRBV6-6 and TRBJ2-7; D might be TRBD1 (6 bases). V was pared by 9 bases and J by 2 bases, with 14 bases between. The CDR3 consists of 13 residues. Germline CDR1 is MNHNY and CDR2 is SVGAGI (reference sequence).

The chain carries TRBV11-3 and TRBJ1-2; TRBD1 is a possible D gene (5 bases). This CDR3 has 13 residues. Trimming stripped 0 bases from V and 5 bases from J, with 7 bases between. The germline gives CDR1 SGHNT, CDR2 YENEEA. The CDR3 protein is CASSLDREYGYTF. DNA of the CDR3: TGTGCCAGCAGCTTAGACAGGGAGTATGGCTACACCTTC.

V usage is TRBV10-1 and J usage is TRBJ2-1; D possibly corresponds to TRBD1 (6 bases). V shed 8 bases and J shed 8 bases, with 19 bases lying between them. The CDR3 runs to 14 residues. Germline V gene sequence: CDR1 WNHNN, CDR2 SYGVQD (reference sequence). The CDR3 is CASGDGAGVDEQFF. In DNA form, the CDR3 reads TGCGCCAGCGGGGATGGCGCAGGGGTGGATGAGCAGTTCTTC.

The rearrangement links TRBV29-1 to TRBJ1-1; D not resolved. Germline V gene data show CDR1 as SQVTM and CDR2 as ANQGSEA. V lost 5 bases and J 5 bases, leaving 9 bases between the germline ends. The CDR3 loop spans 11 amino acids. In DNA, the CDR3 is TGCAGCGTTAAGGATGGGACTGAAGCTTTCTTT. This translates into CSVKDGTEAFF.

The chain is built from TRBV12-3 or TRBV12-4 and TRBJ2-5; no clear D gene. The ends were cut back, 4 bases at V and 5 bases at J, with 11 bases in the middle. The CDR3 consists of 13 residues. CDR3 nucleotide sequence: TGTGCCAGCAGTTGGGCAGATAGGGAGACCCAGTACTTC. Its protein is CASSWADRETQYF.

This rearrangement joins TRBV29-1 to TRBJ1-4, with 7 bases lining up with TRBD1. The CDR3 sequence is 11 residues long. CDR1 SQVTM and CDR2 ANQGSEA come from the germline V gene. J was trimmed by 12 bases and V by 7 bases; bases with no gene match: 8. As DNA, the CDR3 is TGCAGCGGGGGGACAGCCCCGGAACTGTTTTTT. Protein sequence: CSGGTAPELFF. The entire variable domain, with the rest obtained from reference TRBV29-1 and TRBJ1-4, is as follows: SAVISQKPSRDICQRGTSLTIQCQVDSQVTMMFWYRQQPGQSLTLIATANQGSEATYESGFVIDKFPISRPNLTFSTLTVSNMSPEDSSIYLCSGGTAPELFFGSGTQLSVL.

V and J are TRBV28 and TRBJ2-7; possibly TRBD2 for D (6 bases). The V gene's germline CDR1 is MDHEN and CDR2 SYDVKM. The CDR3 contains 14 residues. Between the trimmed V and J ends, which lost 6 bases and 4 bases, there was a span of 16 bases. The CDR3 nucleotides read TGTGCCAGCAGCCCTGTGGGACTGGGGTACGAGCAGTACTTC. Translated: CASSPVGLGYEQYF.

The V and J genes are TRBV3-1 (or the pseudogene TRBV3-2) and TRBJ1-6; D unclear. The CDR3 length is 15 residues. Germline-derived CDR1 and CDR2 are LGHDT and YNNKEL (reference sequence). V gave up 4 bases and J gave up 2 bases, with 9 bases separating them. The CDR3 region has the DNA TGTGCCAGCAGCCCTATAGCCACCTATAATTCACCCCTCCACTTT. It is translated as CASSPIATYNSPLHF.

The rearrangement joins TRBV29-1 to TRBJ1-5, with D perhaps matching TRBD1 (5 bases). The germline CDR1 and CDR2 sequences are SQVTM and ANQGSEA. The length of the CDR3 is 11 residues. The V end lost 1 base, the J end lost 12 bases, and 10 bases lay between the germline ends. CDR3 amino acids: CSVEVRGIQHF. The CDR3, as DNA: TGCAGCGTTGAAGTAAGGGGCATCCAGCATTTT.

The chain has TRBV5-6 and TRBJ2-7; D perhaps matches TRBD2 (5 bases). Per germline, CDR1 SGHDT and CDR2 YYEEEE. Deletions cut 4 bases from V and 2 bases from J, with 13 bases between. This CDR3 region has 14 residues. CDR3 coding DNA: TGTGCCAGCAGCCCCGCGGGTCCTACCTACGAGCAGTACTTC. Amino acid sequence: CASSPAGPTYEQYF.

This rearrangement joins TRBV5-6 to TRBJ1-1, with D maybe TRBD1 (6 bases). This CDR3 has 15 residues. The V and J ends lost 3 bases and 0 bases respectively, with 12 bases between them. Germline lookup yields CDR1 SGHDT and CDR2 YYEEEE. CDR3 in amino acids: CASSSLDSLNTEAFF. The CDR3 nucleotides read TGTGCCAGCAGCTCCTTGGACAGCCTGAACACTGAAGCTTTCTTT.